This T cell receptor (beta chain) was sequenced for a study of shared clonotypes between healthy human individuals. Study at large: Each donor contributed plates that comprised three CD4 naive, three CD4 memory, two CD8 naive and one CD8 memory.

General study findings and limits: Larger richness was generally estimated for naive than memory subsets.

Naivety among CD8 cells was defined by CD45RO negativity and positive CCR7 selection, thereby excluding terminally differentiated effector memory CD45RA+ cells. As regards this clone: What it binds is not known.

The authors loaded 150 to 250 ng DNA, tens of thousands of T cell genomes, into sorted-subset replicate PCRs. Repertoires were generated with immunoSEQ multiplex PCR, while TCRdb's copy carries only in-frame clones and drops some. The profile shows about 820,000 clones, 80% to 95% of them singletons. From germline, CDR1 is SGHDT and CDR2 YYEEEE. The CDR3 has 13 amino acids. Trimming removed 4 bases from V and 2 bases from J, with 10 bases in between. Material for sequencing was naive CD8+ T cells sorted from blood. This chain links TRBV5-6 with TRBJ2-7; tentative D call: TRBD1 (6 bases). The clonotype was recovered from a man aged 25 to 40 in good health. The CDR3 region has the DNA TGTGCCAGCAGCGGAGACAGGCCCTACGAGCAGTACTTC. Residues: CASSGDRPYEQYF.